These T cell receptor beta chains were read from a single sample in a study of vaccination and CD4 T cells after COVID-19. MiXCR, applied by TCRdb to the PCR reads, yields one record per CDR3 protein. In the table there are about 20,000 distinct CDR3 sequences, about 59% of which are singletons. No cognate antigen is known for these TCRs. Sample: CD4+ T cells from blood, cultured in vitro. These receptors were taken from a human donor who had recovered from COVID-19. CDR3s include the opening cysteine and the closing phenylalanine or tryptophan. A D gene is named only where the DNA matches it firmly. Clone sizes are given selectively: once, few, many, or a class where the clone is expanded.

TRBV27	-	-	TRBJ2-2	TGTGCCAGCAGTTTATGGGGGTCCGGGGAGCTGTTTTTT	CASSLWGSGELFF
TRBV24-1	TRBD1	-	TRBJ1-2	TGTGCCACCAGTGACGAGGGGGCTATGGGGGGCTATGGCTACACCTTC	CATSDEGAMGGYGYTF
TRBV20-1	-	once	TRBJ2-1	TGCAGTGCTAGAGACGTCGGCCGTGGATCAGGCTCCTACAATGAGCAGTTCTTC	CSARDVGRGSGSYNEQFF
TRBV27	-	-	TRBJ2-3	TGTGCCAGCAGTTTAGGGGGAATCCCAGATACGCAGTATTTT	CASSLGGIPDTQYF
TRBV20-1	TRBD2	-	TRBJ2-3	TGCAGTGCTAGAGACTCTAGCGGGAGTTCAAATACGCAGTATTTT	CSARDSSGSSNTQYF
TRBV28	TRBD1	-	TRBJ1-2	TGTGCCAGCACCATTGGCGGGGGACAGGGTAGCGGCTACACCTTC	CASTIGGGQGSGYTF
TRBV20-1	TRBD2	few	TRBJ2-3	TGCAGTGCTAACCTCCGGGAGGGCCGGGATACGCAGTATTTT	CSANLREGRDTQYF
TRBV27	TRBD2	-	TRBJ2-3	TGTGCCAGCTCTGCGCCTAGCGGGGTGGGCGCAGATACGCAGTATTTT	CASSAPSGVGADTQYF
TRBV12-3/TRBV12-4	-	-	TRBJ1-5	TGTGCCAGCAGTTTAGGTGAGGGCAATCAGCCCCAGCATTTT	CASSLGEGNQPQHF
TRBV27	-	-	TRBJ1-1	TGTGCCAGCTCCAGGGGTTGGGGCACTGAAGCTTTCTTT	CASSRGWGTEAFF
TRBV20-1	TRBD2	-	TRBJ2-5	TGCAGTGCTCCTCGGCGGGAGGGCCGACGGCAAGAGACCCAGTACTTC	CSAPRREGRRQETQYF
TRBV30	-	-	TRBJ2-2	TGTGCCTGGAGTAAAGAAGTGGCCGGGGAGCTGTTTTTT	CAWSKEVAGELFF
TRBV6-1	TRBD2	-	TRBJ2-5	TGTGCCAGCAGTAAGGTCTCTAGCGGGAGGGCTGAGACCCAGTACTTC	CASSKVSSGRAETQYF
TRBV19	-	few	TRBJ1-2	TGTGCCAGTAGTTTGTCCAGGGTCTACACCTTC	CASSLSRVYTF
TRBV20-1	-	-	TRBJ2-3	TGCAGTGCTATAGCCCCCGCCATAGATACGCAGTATTTT	CSAIAPAIDTQYF
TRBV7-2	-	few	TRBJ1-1	TGTGCCAGCAGCCCCCTGGCGATGAACACTGAAGCTTTCTTT	CASSPLAMNTEAFF
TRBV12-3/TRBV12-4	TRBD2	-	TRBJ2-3	TGTGCCAGCAGAGATCCTAGCGGCCGGGCCTCGCGCACAGATACGCAGTATTTT	CASRDPSGRASRTDTQYF
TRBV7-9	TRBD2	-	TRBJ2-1	TGTGCCAGCAGCTTACCTCTTAGACTAGCGGGACGGCGCAATGAGCAGTTCTTC	CASSLPLRLAGRRNEQFF
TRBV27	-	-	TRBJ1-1	TGTGCCAGCAGTTTATGGGGTGACACTGAAGCTTTCTTT	CASSLWGDTEAFF
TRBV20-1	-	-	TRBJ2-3	TGCAGTGCTGACAGAGGAAAGACGCAGTATTTT	CSADRGKTQYF
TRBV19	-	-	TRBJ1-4	TGTGCCAGTAGTGTACAGGTGGGGGATGAAAAACTGTTTTTT	CASSVQVGDEKLFF
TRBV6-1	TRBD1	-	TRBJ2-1	TGTGCCAGCAGAATACAGGGGAAAGGATTCTTC	CASRIQGKGFF
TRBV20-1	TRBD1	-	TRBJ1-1	TGCAGTGCTCGGACAGGGAACACTGAAGCTTTCTTT	CSARTGNTEAFF
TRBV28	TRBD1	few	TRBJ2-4	TGTGCCAGCAGTTCCCAAGGTGGGACAGCCCTTAAGCACATTCAGTACTTC	CASSSQGGTALKHIQYF
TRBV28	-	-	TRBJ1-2	TGTGCCAGCACGGGGGCGACCCGACGAGGCTACACCTTC	CASTGATRRGYTF
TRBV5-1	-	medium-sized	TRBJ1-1	TGCGCCAGCAGCTTGGATCCGGGGGCGCTTGAAGCTTTCTTT	CASSLDPGALEAFF
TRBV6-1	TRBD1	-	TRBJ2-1	TGTGCCATCAGAGAGACAGGGGATAGGAATGAGCAGTTCTTC	CAIRETGDRNEQFF
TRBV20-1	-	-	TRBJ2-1	TGCAGTGCTAGAGATGTTACTGGCGGGAATGCGGATGAGCAGTTCTTC	CSARDVTGGNADEQFF
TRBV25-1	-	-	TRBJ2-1	TGTGCCAGCAGTGAATCATTGGACAGATTGTACAATGAGCAGTTCTTC	CASSESLDRLYNEQFF
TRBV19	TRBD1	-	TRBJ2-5	TGTGCCAGTAGTATAGAAGGGACAGGAGAAGAGACCCAGTACTTC	CASSIEGTGEETQYF
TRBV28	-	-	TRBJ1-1	TGTGCCGGGACTTCGGGGGACACTGAAGCTTTCTTT	CAGTSGDTEAFF
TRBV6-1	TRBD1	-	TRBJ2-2	TGTGCCAGCAGTCTACCGACAGGGTCCGGGGAGCTGTTTTTT	CASSLPTGSGELFF
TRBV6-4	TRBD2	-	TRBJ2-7	TGTGCCAGCAGAGGACTAGCGGGGACTAGCTCCTACGAGCAGTACTTC	CASRGLAGTSSYEQYF